This TCR beta chain is from a study of HIV-infected patients and healthy controls. No cell fractionation was done, so the repertoire covers all unsorted peripheral blood T cells. Reverse transcription used approximately 500 ng RNA and constant-region primers for alpha and beta. Alpha and beta chain libraries were made separately by chain-specific third strand synthesis with multiplexing indices. Ligation attached cDNA to a 5' RACE adapter that carried a random hexamer and SP2 site. MiXCR, run by TCRdb on the 5' RACE reads, gives a single entry per CDR3 protein. Seen here are 15,000 to 20,000 distinct CDR3 sequences, approximately 9.5% observed once, and the top ten hold 6% to 7%. Many counts were recorded for this clonotype. What it binds is not known. General study points: Compared with controls, mean Gini indices were significantly raised in HIV-infected repertoires, possibly indicating oligoclonality. HIV-infected patients and controls differed significantly in mean usage of eight alpha and eight beta V genes.

Germline CDR1 is DFQATT and CDR2 is SNEGSKA (reference sequence). Trimming removed 7 bases at V and 7 bases at J, with 13 bases between. The CDR3 runs 11 residues. The chain is built from TRBV20-1 and TRBJ2-5; D not certain. Sample: blood. The source of this sequence is an adult in good health. Written as DNA, the CDR3 is TGCAGTGTGGAACGATTCGGGACCCAGTACTTC. Translation gives CSVERFGTQYF.